Listed below are T cell receptor beta chains from one sample, sequenced in a study of shared clonotypes between healthy human individuals. Libraries were prepared by immunoSEQ multiplex PCR; TCRdb keeps only in-frame clonotypes and omits some of them. The table records roughly 2.2 million clones, more than 85% of them present only once. The specimen was naive CD4+ T cells from PBMCs. The receptors stem from a man aged 18 to 29 in good health. Some clones in this sample may be carry-over from other donors' samples. Both conserved end residues are part of each CDR3. D genes are given only for firm matches. Clone size is shown for a subset of rows, as once, few, many or a class of expanded clone.

v_call: TRBV6-5
d_call: .
clone_size: .
j_call: TRBJ2-1
cdr3_aa: CASSYSVDEYNVEQFF
cdr3_nt: TGTGCCAGCAGTTACTCGGTGGACGAGTACAATGTAGAGCAGTTCTTC

v_call: TRBV10-3
d_call: .
clone_size: .
j_call: TRBJ1-3
cdr3_aa: CAISETGRSSGNTIYF
cdr3_nt: TGTGCCATCAGTGAGACCGGACGGAGCTCTGGAAACACCATATATTTT

v_call: TRBV5-1
d_call: .
clone_size: .
j_call: TRBJ2-3
cdr3_aa: CASSLEGFVGITDTQYF
cdr3_nt: TGCGCCAGCAGCTTGGAAGGTTTTGTGGGGATCACAGATACGCAGTATTTT

v_call: TRBV6-5
d_call: TRBD2
clone_size: .
j_call: TRBJ2-7
cdr3_aa: CASGGVRGNEQYF
cdr3_nt: TGTGCCAGCGGGGGGGTACGTGGTAACGAGCAGTACTTC

v_call: TRBV29-1
d_call: .
clone_size: .
j_call: TRBJ1-2
cdr3_aa: CSAPSQGHGYTF
cdr3_nt: TGCAGCGCCCCTTCCCAGGGCCATGGCTACACCTTC

v_call: TRBV19
d_call: TRBD1
clone_size: .
j_call: TRBJ1-5
cdr3_aa: CASSYRGSQPQHF
cdr3_nt: TGTGCCAGTAGTTACAGGGGATCTCAGCCCCAGCATTTT

v_call: TRBV25-1
d_call: .
clone_size: .
j_call: TRBJ1-2
cdr3_aa: CASQRRGSNGYTF
cdr3_nt: TGTGCCAGCCAAAGGCGCGGCTCAAATGGCTACACCTTC

v_call: TRBV28
d_call: .
clone_size: .
j_call: TRBJ1-2
cdr3_aa: CASSLVRGVYGYTF
cdr3_nt: TGTGCCAGCAGTTTGGTCCGAGGGGTCTATGGCTACACCTTC

v_call: TRBV5-1
d_call: .
clone_size: .
j_call: TRBJ2-2
cdr3_aa: CASSLERATGELFF
cdr3_nt: TGCGCCAGCAGCTTGGAACGAGCCACCGGGGAGCTGTTTTTT

v_call: TRBV7-2
d_call: .
clone_size: .
j_call: TRBJ2-3
cdr3_aa: CASSSGGTQYF
cdr3_nt: TGTGCCAGCAGCTCAGGAGGTACGCAGTATTTT

v_call: TRBV5-1
d_call: .
clone_size: once
j_call: TRBJ2-1
cdr3_aa: CASSLGGIPSEQFF
cdr3_nt: TGCGCCAGCAGCTTGGGGGGCATACCCAGCGAGCAGTTCTTC

v_call: TRBV18
d_call: TRBD2
clone_size: .
j_call: TRBJ2-7
cdr3_aa: CASSPPGREGYEQYF
cdr3_nt: TGTGCCAGCTCACCACCGGGGCGGGAGGGATACGAGCAGTACTTC

v_call: TRBV30
d_call: TRBD1
clone_size: few
j_call: TRBJ1-5
cdr3_aa: CAWSPTGNQPQHF
cdr3_nt: TGTGCCTGGAGTCCGACAGGGAATCAGCCCCAGCATTTT

v_call: TRBV5-1
d_call: .
clone_size: .
j_call: TRBJ1-1
cdr3_aa: CASSFQENDMNTEAFF
cdr3_nt: TGCGCCAGCAGCTTTCAGGAAAACGACATGAACACTGAAGCTTTCTTT

v_call: TRBV28
d_call: .
clone_size: .
j_call: TRBJ2-7
cdr3_aa: CASIPGLGGSYEQYF
cdr3_nt: TGTGCCAGCATCCCTGGCCTAGGGGGCTCCTACGAGCAGTACTTC

v_call: TRBV9
d_call: TRBD1
clone_size: .
j_call: TRBJ2-5
cdr3_aa: CASSVEIEGGWETQYF
cdr3_nt: TGTGCCAGCAGCGTAGAAATAGAAGGGGGCTGGGAGACCCAGTACTTC

v_call: TRBV5-4
d_call: TRBD1
clone_size: .
j_call: TRBJ1-4
cdr3_aa: CASSLDRDREKLFF
cdr3_nt: TGTGCCAGCAGCTTAGACAGGGATCGGGAAAAACTGTTTTTT

v_call: TRBV7-9
d_call: TRBD1
clone_size: .
j_call: TRBJ1-4
cdr3_aa: CASSLGGTGGAVSDEKLFF
cdr3_nt: TGTGCCAGCAGCTTAGGTGGGACAGGGGGCGCGGTATCGGATGAAAAACTGTTTTTT

v_call: TRBV2
d_call: TRBD2
clone_size: .
j_call: TRBJ2-1
cdr3_aa: CASRPPASGKEQFF
cdr3_nt: TGTGCCAGCAGACCTCCCGCTAGCGGGAAGGAGCAGTTCTTC

v_call: TRBV11-2
d_call: TRBD1
clone_size: .
j_call: TRBJ1-1
cdr3_aa: CASSFQGATEAFF
cdr3_nt: TGTGCCAGCAGCTTCCAGGGGGCAACTGAAGCTTTCTTT

v_call: TRBV19
d_call: TRBD2
clone_size: once
j_call: TRBJ2-3
cdr3_aa: CASLQGGLAELLSGTDTQYF
cdr3_nt: TGTGCCAGCCTACAGGGGGGACTAGCGGAGCTACTGTCGGGCACAGATACGCAGTATTTT

v_call: TRBV30
d_call: .
clone_size: few
j_call: TRBJ1-5
cdr3_aa: CAWSSHRTGTYSNQPQHF
cdr3_nt: TGTGCCTGGAGTTCTCATCGGACCGGTACATATAGCAATCAGCCCCAGCATTTT

v_call: TRBV5-1
d_call: .
clone_size: .
j_call: TRBJ2-2
cdr3_aa: CASSIRSGAGELFF
cdr3_nt: TGCGCCAGCAGCATCCGGAGTGGCGCCGGGGAGCTGTTTTTT